This record looks at one T cell receptor (beta chain) sequence and its context. Antigen: not known. Naive-designated CD8 cells lacked CD45RO, were positively enriched for CCR7, and omitted terminally differentiated effector memory CD45RA+ cells. Healthy HIV-negative adults with no recent acute infections or vaccinations were recruited as donors. The data originate from a study of shared clonotypes between healthy human individuals. Study background: CD4 naive cells filled three plates per donor, CD4 memory three, CD8 naive two and CD8 memory one. Study results and caveats: Generation probability values for non-shared clonotypes were lower than those for clonotypes shared by all four donors.

For each subset, genomic DNA was distributed in equal portions over several immunoSEQ plates. Measured with immunoSEQ multiplex PCR; TCRdb has only the in-frame clones, and not every one. Here the sample spans approximately 2,200,000 clones, about 93% being singletons. The CDR3 has 17 amino acids. V was clipped by 2 bases and J by 2 bases, with 16 bases between them. Looked up from germline, CDR1 is MNHEY and CDR2 is SMNVEV (reference sequence). The receptor was derived from a man aged 18-30 years in good health. Some clones in this sample may be carry-over from other donors' samples. This chain uses TRBV27 with TRBJ2-1; either TRBD1 or TRBD2 may supply D (5 bases each). The sequenced sample was naive CD8+ T cells from PBMCs. The CDR3: CASSLLTVGVAYNEQFF. The CDR3 bases are TGTGCCAGCAGTTTACTTACCGTGGGGGTAGCCTACAATGAGCAGTTCTTC.